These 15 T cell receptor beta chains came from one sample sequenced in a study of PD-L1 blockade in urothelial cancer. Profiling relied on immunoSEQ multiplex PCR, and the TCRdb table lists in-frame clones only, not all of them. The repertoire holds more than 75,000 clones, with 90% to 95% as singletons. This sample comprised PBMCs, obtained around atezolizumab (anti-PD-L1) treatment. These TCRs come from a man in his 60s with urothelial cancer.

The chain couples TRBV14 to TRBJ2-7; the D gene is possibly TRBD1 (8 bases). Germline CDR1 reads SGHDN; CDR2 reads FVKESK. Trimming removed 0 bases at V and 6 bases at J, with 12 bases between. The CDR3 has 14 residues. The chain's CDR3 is CASSQDNRGGEQYF. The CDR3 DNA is TGTGCCAGCAGCCAAGATAACAGGGGGGGCGAGCAGTACTTC.

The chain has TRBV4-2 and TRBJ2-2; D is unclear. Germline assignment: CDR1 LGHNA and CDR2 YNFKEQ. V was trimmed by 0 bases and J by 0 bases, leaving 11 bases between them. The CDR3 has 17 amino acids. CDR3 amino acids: CASSQDYRRSNTGELFF. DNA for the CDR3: TGTGCCAGCAGCCAAGATTATCGGCGGTCGAACACCGGGGAGCTGTTTTTT.

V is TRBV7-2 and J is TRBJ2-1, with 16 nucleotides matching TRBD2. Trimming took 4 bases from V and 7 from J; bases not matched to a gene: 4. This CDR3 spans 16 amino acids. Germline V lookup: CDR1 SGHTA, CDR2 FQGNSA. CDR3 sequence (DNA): TGTGCCAGCAGCTCGAGGGGACTAGCGGGAGGGAATGAGCAGTTCTTC. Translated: CASSSRGLAGGNEQFF. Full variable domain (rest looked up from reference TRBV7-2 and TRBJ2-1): GAGVSQSPSNKVTEKGKDVELRCDPISGHTALYWYRQSLGQGLEFLIYFQGNSAPDKSGLPSDRFSAERTGGSVSTLTIQRTQQEDSAVYLCASSSRGLAGGNEQFFGPGTRLTVL.

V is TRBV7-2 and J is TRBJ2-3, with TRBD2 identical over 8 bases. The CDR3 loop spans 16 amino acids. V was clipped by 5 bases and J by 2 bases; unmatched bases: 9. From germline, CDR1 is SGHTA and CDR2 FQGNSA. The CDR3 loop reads CASSPVGRGDTDTQYF. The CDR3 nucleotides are TGTGCCAGCAGCCCAGTAGGGCGGGGGGACACAGATACGCAGTATTTT.

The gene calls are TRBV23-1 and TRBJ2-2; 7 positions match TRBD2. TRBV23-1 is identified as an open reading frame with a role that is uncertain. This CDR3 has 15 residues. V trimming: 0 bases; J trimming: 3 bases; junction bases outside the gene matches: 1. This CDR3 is CASSQSGGYTGELFF. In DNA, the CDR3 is TGCGCCAGCAGTCAATCGGGAGGGTACACCGGGGAGCTGTTTTTT.

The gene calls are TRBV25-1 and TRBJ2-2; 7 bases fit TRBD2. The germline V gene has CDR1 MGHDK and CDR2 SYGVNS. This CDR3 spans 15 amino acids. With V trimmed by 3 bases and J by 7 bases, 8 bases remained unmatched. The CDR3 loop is CASSDAREGRGELFF. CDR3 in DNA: TGTGCCAGCAGTGACGCGAGGGAGGGCCGCGGGGAGCTGTTTTTT. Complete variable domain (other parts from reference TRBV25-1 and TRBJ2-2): EADIYQTPRYLVIGTGKKITLECSQTMGHDKMYWYQQDPGMELHLIHYSYGVNSTEKGDLSSESTVSRIRTEHFPLTLESARPSHTSQYLCASSDAREGRGELFFGEGSRLTVL.

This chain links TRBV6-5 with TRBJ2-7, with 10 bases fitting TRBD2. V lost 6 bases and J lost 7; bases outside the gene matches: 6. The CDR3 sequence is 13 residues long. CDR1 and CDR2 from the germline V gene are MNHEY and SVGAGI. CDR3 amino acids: CASRVSGGPEQYF. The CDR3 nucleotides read TGTGCCAGCAGAGTTAGCGGGGGGCCTGAGCAGTACTTC.

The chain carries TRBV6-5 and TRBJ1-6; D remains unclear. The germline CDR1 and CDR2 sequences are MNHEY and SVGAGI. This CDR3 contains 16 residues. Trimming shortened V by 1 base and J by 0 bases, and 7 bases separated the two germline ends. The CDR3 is CASSYYGSSYNSPLHF. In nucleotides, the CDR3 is TGTGCCAGCAGTTACTATGGGAGCTCCTATAATTCACCCCTCCACTTT.

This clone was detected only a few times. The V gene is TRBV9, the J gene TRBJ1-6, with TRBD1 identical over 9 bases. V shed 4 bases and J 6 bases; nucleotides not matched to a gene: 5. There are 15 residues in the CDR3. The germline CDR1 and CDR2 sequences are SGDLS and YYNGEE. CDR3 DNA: TGTGCCAGCAGCCCGGGACAGGGTGGTAATTCACCCCTCCACTTT. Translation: CASSPGQGGNSPLHF.

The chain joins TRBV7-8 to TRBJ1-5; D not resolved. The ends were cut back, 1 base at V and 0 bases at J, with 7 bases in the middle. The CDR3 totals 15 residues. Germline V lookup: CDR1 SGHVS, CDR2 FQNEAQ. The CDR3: CASSLGGISNQPQHF. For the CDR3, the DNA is TGTGCCAGCAGCTTAGGAGGCATTAGCAATCAGCCCCAGCATTTT.

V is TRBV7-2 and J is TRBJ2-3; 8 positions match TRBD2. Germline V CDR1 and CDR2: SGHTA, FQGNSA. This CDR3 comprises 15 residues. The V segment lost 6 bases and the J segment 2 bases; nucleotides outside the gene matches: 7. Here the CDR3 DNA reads TGTGCCAGCAGTCCTAGCGGGCCCTCCACAGATACGCAGTATTTT. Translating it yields CASSPSGPSTDTQYF.

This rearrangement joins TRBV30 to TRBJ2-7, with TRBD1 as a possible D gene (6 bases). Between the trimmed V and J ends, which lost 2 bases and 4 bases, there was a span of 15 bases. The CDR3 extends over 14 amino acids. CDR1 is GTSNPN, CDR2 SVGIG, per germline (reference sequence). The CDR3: CAWSSFRGTYEQYF. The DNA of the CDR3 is TGTGCCTGGAGTTCTTTCAGGGGAACTTACGAGCAGTACTTC.

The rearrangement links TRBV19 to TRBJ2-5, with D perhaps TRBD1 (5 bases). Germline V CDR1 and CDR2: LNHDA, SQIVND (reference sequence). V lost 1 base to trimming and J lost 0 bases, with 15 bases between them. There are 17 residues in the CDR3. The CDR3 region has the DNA TGTGCCAGTAGTATAGGTGGCCAGGGAAGGTACCAAGAGACCCAGTACTTC. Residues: CASSIGGQGRYQETQYF.

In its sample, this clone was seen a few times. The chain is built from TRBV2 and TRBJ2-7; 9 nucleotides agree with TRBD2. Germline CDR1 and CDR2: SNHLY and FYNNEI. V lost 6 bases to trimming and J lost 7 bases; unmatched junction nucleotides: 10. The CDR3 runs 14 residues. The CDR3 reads CASREKGTSREQYF. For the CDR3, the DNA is TGTGCCAGCAGGGAAAAGGGGACTAGCAGGGAGCAGTACTTC.

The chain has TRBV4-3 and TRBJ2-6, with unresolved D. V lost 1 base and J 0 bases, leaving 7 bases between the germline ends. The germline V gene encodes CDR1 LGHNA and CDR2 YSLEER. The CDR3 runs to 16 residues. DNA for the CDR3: TGCGCCAGCAGCCAAGCTATCTCCTCTGGGGCCAACGTCCTGACTTTC. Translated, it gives CASSQAISSGANVLTF.